The sample holds one count of the clone carrying this T cell receptor (beta chain). The antigen is undetermined. Sequencing of TCR beta was performed on blood CD8+ and CD4+ T cells. The multiple sclerosis controls were treatment-naive patients, and their relapsing-remitting disease was stable or active. The sample originates from a study of CD8 T cells in Susac syndrome. Points from the study as a whole: Regarding the TCR sequencing and HLA analysis, the study admitted that a relatively small number of individuals were involved.

The CDR3 has 14 amino acids. Trimming removed 0 bases from V and 5 bases from J, with 7 bases in between. Per the germline V gene, CDR1 is LGHDT and CDR2 is YNNKEL (reference sequence). An amount of RNA that ranged from roughly 0.5 to 1 ug was reverse transcribed with random hexamers. The CDR3 of TCR beta was amplified by immunoSEQ multiplex PCR across 54 Vbeta and 13 Jbeta. TCRdb re-called the immunoSEQ multiplex PCR reads through MiXCR, storing one row per CDR3 protein. Of about 210,000 distinct CDR3 sequences listed, approximately 95% are singletons. The genes are TRBV3-1 and TRBJ2-2; no clear D gene. The receptor comes from a human donor with multiple sclerosis. Sequencing was carried out using CD4+ T cells from PBMCs. This CDR3 is CASSQDVVTGELFF. The CDR3 DNA reads as TGTGCCAGCAGCCAAGATGTAGTGACCGGGGAGCTGTTTTTT.